This TCR beta chain was observed in a study of monozygotic twins with inflammatory bowel disease. The study's findings and limits: IBD patients share fewer clonotypes with other people than healthy twins do, especially with disease activity. Added variability in patient repertoires may stem from differing immunosuppressive treatments.

To note about this clonotype: Its antigen is not identified.

TCRdb reanalyzed the 5' RACE reads and collapses them to one entry per CDR3 protein, without DNA. Seen in this sample are over 110,000 distinct CDR3 sequences; the ten most common clones hold roughly 2.5%. Collection yielded under 3 ml of blood per donor. The sample taken for sequencing was blood. This TCR came from a human donor with ulcerative colitis or Crohn's disease, or a healthy co-twin of an affected twin (not recorded which).

CDR3 protein: CASSPRGTEKLFF. The chain combines TRBV9 with TRBJ1-4; TCRdb calls TRBD1, which cannot be checked without DNA. Germline loops: CDR1 SGDLS, CDR2 YYNGEE. This CDR3 is built from 13 residues.